The present TCR beta chain was sequenced within a study of blood T cell repertoires in COVID-19. Study details: Specimens from acute and convalescent COVID-19 originated in the United States, Italy and Spain. The cDNA or gDNA used as material had been derived from T cells, B-cell-depleted T cells, or PBMCs.

The authors' processing: How many nucleated cells were present was estimated from reference gene primer amplification. The method was immunoSEQ multiplex PCR; TCRdb's version includes in-frame clones alone and lacks a portion of them. Clone size and the V and J calls come from that table; the DNA yielded D and trimming. The table has 200,000 to 250,000 clones, around 84% seen once. This CDR3 has 16 amino acids. Looked up from germline, CDR1 is SGDLS and CDR2 is YYNGEE. After removal of 4 bases from V and 1 base from J, the junction contained 5 bases not matched to a gene. This clonotype was obtained from a human donor in a cohort sampled during active COVID-19. The chain combines TRBV9 with TRBJ2-1; TRBD1 agrees at 10 bases. The source material was peripheral blood. CDR3 amino acids: CASSLRDRGSYNEQFF. CDR3 DNA: TGTGCCAGCAGCCTCCGGGACAGGGGATCCTACAATGAGCAGTTCTTC.